This entry is about one TCR beta chain. The data stem from a study of blood T cell repertoires in COVID-19. Study information: Acute-phase and convalescent COVID-19 samples originated in the United States, Italy and Spain. Nucleic acid was either cDNA or gDNA, and it came from T cells, B-cell-depleted T cells, or PBMCs.

The CDR3 extends over 15 amino acids. V trimming: 5 bases; J trimming: 5 bases; junction bases outside the gene matches: 2. The V gene's germline CDR1 is SNHLY and CDR2 FYNNEI. Authors' data handling: Reference gene primer amplification in the assay estimated nucleated cell counts. The table came from immunoSEQ multiplex PCR; TCRdb's copy has only in-frame clones and leaves some out. The V and J calls and clone size come from that table; D and trimming were worked out from the DNA. The sample includes roughly 120,000 clones, around 87% of them seen just once. Sequencing was done on a sample of peripheral blood. This sequence joins TRBV2 and TRBJ2-1, with 14 bases fitting TRBD2. The receptor comes from a human donor in a cohort sampled during active COVID-19. The DNA of the CDR3 is TGTGCCAGCAGTCTGGGACTAGCGGGGGACAATGAGCAGTTCTTC. It is translated as CASSLGLAGDNEQFF.